The clone carrying this TCR beta chain was seen a handful of times. Its specificity is unknown. This sample was included in a study of siplizumab effects on memory and regulatory T cells. The assay looked at approximately 10^5 TCR templates in each sample. Only in-frame clones appear in the TCRdb table, and some are missing; sequencing was by immunoSEQ multiplex PCR. The sample yields around 95,000 clones, 94% seen once. V gave up 6 bases and J gave up 6 bases, with 21 bases separating them. Looked up from germline, CDR1 is LNHDA and CDR2 is SQIVND (reference sequence). This CDR3 contains 16 residues. Study results and limitations: Confirmation that proliferating Tregs from siplizumab cultures had suppressive function was not obtained. To unstimulated subsets, only a minor fraction of alloreactive clones could be mapped. A naive or memory phenotype could not be assigned to roughly 80-97% of the proliferating CD4+ or CD8+ clones.

This clonotype originated in a human donor in good health. The gene calls are TRBV19 and TRBJ1-5; no clear D gene. Sample: non-Treg CD4+ T cells sorted from blood. In DNA form, the CDR3 reads TGTGCCAGTAGCCCGCTTACAGATACCGTCATTCAGCCCCAGCATTTT. This translates into CASSPLTDTVIQPQHF. Drawing the rest from reference TRBV19 and TRBJ1-5, the complete variable domain is DGGITQSPKYLFRKEGQNVTLSCEQNLNHDAMYWYRQDPGQGLRLIYYSQIVNDFQKGDIAEGYSVSREKKESFPLTVTSAQKNPTAFYLCASSPLTDTVIQPQHFGDGTRLSIL.